These T cell receptor beta chains were read from a single sample in a study of a mutant IDH1 vaccine in newly diagnosed glioma. Clones were read by immunoSEQ multiplex PCR, and TCRdb kept only the in-frame ones, dropping some. The sample has 45,000 to 60,000 clones, 78% seen once. Their cognate antigens are unknown. Material: PBMCs, obtained from a glioma patient whose treatment included an IDH1 peptide vaccine. These receptors were taken from a man over 45 with glioma. Both conserved end residues are part of each CDR3. D genes are given only for firm matches. Size is omitted from some rows. Given values are once, few, many or a class for expanded clones.

>-|TRBJ1-2|TRBV18|-
TGTGCCAGCTCACCCAGGGGCAGCGACTATGGCTACACCTTC
CASSPRGSDYGYTF
>-|TRBJ2-2|TRBV6-5|-
TGTGCCAGCAGTTACGTTGAGGGGGAGCTGTTTTTT
CASSYVEGELFF
>-|TRBJ1-5|TRBV10-3|once
TGTGCCATCAGTGAGGAGATTGGTCAGCCCCAGCATTTT
CAISEEIGQPQHF
>TRBD1|TRBJ2-3|TRBV5-6|-
TGTGCCAGCAGCTTGGCCGGGACAGGGATTAAAGATACGCAGTATTTT
CASSLAGTGIKDTQYF
>-|TRBJ2-7|TRBV7-8|-
TGTGCCAGCAGCTTAGAAACGGTGGGCGAGCAGTACTTC
CASSLETVGEQYF
>TRBD1|TRBJ1-4|TRBV11-1|-
TGTGCCAGCAGCCGCGGACAGGGGAGAGAAAAACTGTTTTTT
CASSRGQGREKLFF
>-|TRBJ2-7|TRBV19|-
TGTGCCAGTAGTATGACAGGTGGGAGCTACGAGCAGTACTTC
CASSMTGGSYEQYF
>TRBD1|TRBJ2-1|TRBV5-4|-
TGTGCCAGCAGCTTCCGGGACAGAAACAACAATGAGCAGTTCTTC
CASSFRDRNNNEQFF
>TRBD1|TRBJ2-2|TRBV4-1|-
TGCGCCAGCAGCCAAGCCGGGACAGTTACCGGGGAGCTGTTTTTT
CASSQAGTVTGELFF
>-|TRBJ2-7|TRBV11-2|few
TGTGCCAGCAGCTTAGATCTCCTTGGCAGGGACGAGCAGTACTTC
CASSLDLLGRDEQYF
>-|TRBJ2-2|TRBV7-6|-
TGTGCCAGCAGCTTAGGAGCGGCGAACACCGGGGAGCTGTTTTTT
CASSLGAANTGELFF
>-|TRBJ1-4|TRBV30|few
TGTGCTTTCCACTCCGGCCTTAATGAAAAACTGTTTTTT
CAFHSGLNEKLFF
>-|TRBJ2-3|TRBV10-3|once
TGTGCCTCCGAGGGGGACGCCACAGATACGCAGTATTTT
CASEGDATDTQYF
>TRBD2|TRBJ2-5|TRBV9|-
TGTGCCAGCAGCTCACTCCCACTAGCGGGGGGGGAGACCCAGTACTTC
CASSSLPLAGGETQYF
>-|TRBJ1-1|TRBV6-1|-
TGTGCCAGCAGGGCTCTCGACTCCAAGAACACTGAAGCTTTCTTT
CASRALDSKNTEAFF
>TRBD2|TRBJ2-2|TRBV7-9|-
TGTGCCAGCAGCTTATTTCCAGCGGGGTATTCGAACACCGGGGAGCTGTTTTTT
CASSLFPAGYSNTGELFF
>TRBD1|TRBJ1-1|TRBV10-1|few
TGCGCCAGCGGGGAAACAGGGGCCGAAGCTTTCTTT
CASGETGAEAFF
>-|TRBJ2-7|TRBV6-1|-
TGTGCCAGCAGCCTTGACGGACTATACGAGCAGTACTTC
CASSLDGLYEQYF
>-|TRBJ2-1|TRBV4-1|few
TGCGCCAGCAGCCCAGGTTCGGGGAATGAGCAGTTCTTC
CASSPGSGNEQFF
>TRBD1|TRBJ2-5|TRBV28|-
TGTGCCAGCACTCGGGACAGGGATTTTCGGTACTTC
CASTRDRDFRYF
>-|TRBJ2-1|TRBV27|-
TGTGCCAGCAGTCCCACAAGGGGGGTTGAGCAGTTCTTC
CASSPTRGVEQFF
>-|TRBJ1-1|TRBV9|few
TGTGCCAGCAGCTCGGGACGCCTGAACACTGAAGCTTTCTTT
CASSSGRLNTEAFF
>-|TRBJ2-3|TRBV4-2|-
TGTGCCAGCAGTAAACTCCGGCGGGGACGTGAAGATACGCAGTATTTT
CASSKLRRGREDTQYF
>-|TRBJ2-7|TRBV5-6|-
TGTGCCAGCAGCCTAGAGGGTTCCTCCGAGCAGTACTTC
CASSLEGSSEQYF
>TRBD2|TRBJ2-5|TRBV7-2|-
TGTGCCAGCAGCCCTAGACTAGCGGGGGCTCAAGAGACCCAGTACTTC
CASSPRLAGAQETQYF
>-|TRBJ1-6|TRBV5-5|-
TGTGCCAGCAGCCCGGACAGCTCCTATAATTCACCCCTCCACTTT
CASSPDSSYNSPLHF
>-|TRBJ1-5|TRBV10-3|-
TGTGCCATCAGTTCAGGTGCCGGCCAGCCCCAGCATTTT
CAISSGAGQPQHF
>-|TRBJ2-2|TRBV4-1|-
TGCGCCAGCAGCCAAGTATCCGGGCTTGGGACCGGGGAGCTGTTTTTT
CASSQVSGLGTGELFF
>-|TRBJ1-1|TRBV7-2|few
TGTGCCAGCGGCCCCAGGGAGGGGAAAGCTTTCTTT
CASGPREGKAFF
>-|TRBJ1-2|TRBV29-1|-
TGCAGCGTTGAGACGGGGAACTATGGCTACACCTTC
CSVETGNYGYTF
>-|TRBJ2-1|TRBV9|-
TGTGCCAGCAGCGTAGTACACAGTAGCTCCTACAATGAGCAGTTCTTC
CASSVVHSSSYNEQFF
>-|TRBJ1-6|TRBV4-1|-
TGCGCCAGCAGCCAAGATGCAGGGGTGAAGAATTCACCCCTCCACTTT
CASSQDAGVKNSPLHF
>TRBD2|TRBJ2-1|TRBV9|-
TGTGCCAGCAGCTTAGCGGGGGCGAACAATGAGCAGTTCTTC
CASSLAGANNEQFF
>-|TRBJ1-5|TRBV4-3|-
TGCGCCAGCAGCCAAGATCTGTCAGGGTATCAGCCCCAGCATTTT
CASSQDLSGYQPQHF
>TRBD2|TRBJ2-3|TRBV7-8|-
TGTGCCAGCGGCCTAGCGGGGCGCACAGATACGCAGTATTTT
CASGLAGRTDTQYF
>-|TRBJ2-1|TRBV19|-
TGTGCCACCGTTGTGGCGGGTTTTGGGTACAATGAGCAGTTCTTC
CATVVAGFGYNEQFF
>-|TRBJ1-2|TRBV30|-
TGTGCCTGGAGTTCGGACAGTTACTATGGCTACACCTTC
CAWSSDSYYGYTF
>-|TRBJ2-5|TRBV6-5|-
TGTGCCAGCAGTTACGCGGGGCGGACCCAAGAGACCCAGTACTTC
CASSYAGRTQETQYF
>-|TRBJ1-2|TRBV6-5|-
TGTGCCAGCAGAAAACAGGGTGGCTACACCTTC
CASRKQGGYTF
>TRBD2|TRBJ2-3|TRBV6-6|-
TGTGCCAGCTCGGGGGGGGCAGATACGCAGTATTTT
CASSGGADTQYF
>-|TRBJ2-3|TRBV9|-
TGTGCCAGCAGCGTAGAGTGGGGGGAATCAGGGGATACGCAGTATTTT
CASSVEWGESGDTQYF
>-|TRBJ2-7|TRBV19|-
TGTGCCAGTAGTATAGGGGGAGTAGGCGTCTACGAGCAGTACTTC
CASSIGGVGVYEQYF
>-|TRBJ2-3|TRBV6-1|-
TGTGCCAGCAGTGAAGGGACAGCCTCTTCAGCGCAGTATTTT
CASSEGTASSAQYF
>-|TRBJ1-1|TRBV30|few
TGTGCCTGGAGTGTGGGGGGGGCAGGCACTGAAGCTTTCTTT
CAWSVGGAGTEAFF
>-|TRBJ2-7|TRBV5-4|-
TGTGCCAGCAGCTCCACAGGGAGCTCCTACGAGCAGTACTTC
CASSSTGSSYEQYF
>-|TRBJ2-5|TRBV5-8|-
TGTGCCAGCAGCTTGATTGAGGTGAAAGAGACCCAGTACTTC
CASSLIEVKETQYF
>TRBD2|TRBJ2-3|TRBV29-1|-
TGCAGCGGGGGGGGGACTAGCGGGGTGACTAGCACAGATACGCAGTATTTT
CSGGGTSGVTSTDTQYF
>-|TRBJ1-6|TRBV14|-
TGTGCCAGCAGCGGAGTGGTCGGCTCTGATTCACCCCTCCACTTT
CASSGVVGSDSPLHF
>-|TRBJ2-7|TRBV19|-
TGTGCCGGATACAGGGGGCGGGGGGACTACGAGCAGTACTTC
CAGYRGRGDYEQYF
>-|TRBJ2-1|TRBV30|-
TGTGCCTGGAGTGTATCCAGTAGCACGTCCAGGGAGCAGTTCTTC
CAWSVSSSTSREQFF
>-|TRBJ1-5|TRBV30|few
TGTGCCTGGAGTGTAACAGGTTATAGCAATCAGCCCCAGCATTTT
CAWSVTGYSNQPQHF
>-|TRBJ1-2|TRBV19|-
TGTGCCAGTAGTATTGACGTAGCCTATGGCTACACCTTC
CASSIDVAYGYTF
>TRBD1|TRBJ1-2|TRBV5-6|-
TGTGCCAGCAACCTACAGGGGGACCTCTATGGCTACACCTTC
CASNLQGDLYGYTF
>-|TRBJ2-2|TRBV5-8|few
TGTGCCAGCAGCTTGGACAGGGGGGGTTCGAACACCGGGGAGCTGTTTTTT
CASSLDRGGSNTGELFF